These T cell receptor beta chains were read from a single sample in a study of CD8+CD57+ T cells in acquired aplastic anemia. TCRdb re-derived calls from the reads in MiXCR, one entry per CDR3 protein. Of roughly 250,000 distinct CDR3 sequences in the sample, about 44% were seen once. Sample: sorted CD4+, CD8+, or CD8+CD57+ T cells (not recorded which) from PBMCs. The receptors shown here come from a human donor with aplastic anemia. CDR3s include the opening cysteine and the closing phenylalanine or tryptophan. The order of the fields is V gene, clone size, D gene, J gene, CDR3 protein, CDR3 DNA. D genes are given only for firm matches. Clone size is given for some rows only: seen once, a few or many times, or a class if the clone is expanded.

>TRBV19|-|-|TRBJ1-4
CASKGGDNEKLFF
TGTGCCAGTAAAGGAGGGGATAATGAAAAACTGTTTTTT
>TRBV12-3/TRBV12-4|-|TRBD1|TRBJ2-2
CASCSKLRTGENTGELFF
TGTGCCAGTTGCTCCAAGCTCCGGACAGGGGAGAACACCGGGGAGCTGTTTTTT
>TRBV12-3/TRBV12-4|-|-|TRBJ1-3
CASSSAQTDGNTIYF
TGTGCCAGCAGTTCAGCCCAGACGGATGGAAACACCATATATTTT
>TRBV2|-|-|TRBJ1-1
CASNQGRGTEAFF
TGTGCCAGCAATCAGGGCCGCGGGACTGAGGCTTTCTTT
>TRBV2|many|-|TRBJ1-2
CADPGGAGNYGYTF
TGTGCCGACCCTGGGGGGGCAGGGAACTATGGCTACACCTTC
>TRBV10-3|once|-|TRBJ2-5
CAISGFQETQYF
TGTGCCATCAGTGGATTCCAAGAGACCCAGTACTTC
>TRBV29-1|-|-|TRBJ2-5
CSVEDPRNQETQYF
TGCAGCGTTGAAGATCCTAGAAACCAAGAGACCCAGTACTTC
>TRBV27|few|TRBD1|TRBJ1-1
CASSGQENTEAFF
TGTGCCAGCAGTGGACAGGAGAACACTGAAGCTTTCTTT
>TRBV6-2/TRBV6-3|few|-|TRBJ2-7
CASSYVRGWQYF
TGTGCCAGCAGTTACGTGAGGGGGTGGCAGTACTTC
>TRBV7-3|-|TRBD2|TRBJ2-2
CASSGLRRGILGELLF
TGTGCCAGCAGCGGCCTCCGGCGGGGGATCCTCGGGGAGCTGCTTTTT
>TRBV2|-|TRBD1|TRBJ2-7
CASRDVTGGYEQYF
TGTGCCAGCAGGGACGTTACAGGGGGCTACGAGCAGTACTTC
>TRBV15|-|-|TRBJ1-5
CATSREDIQGPQHF
TGTGCCACCAGCAGAGAGGACATCCAGGGGCCCCAGCATTTT
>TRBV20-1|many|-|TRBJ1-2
CSAREIRGAYGYTF
TGCAGTGCTAGAGAGATTAGGGGAGCCTATGGCTACACCTTC
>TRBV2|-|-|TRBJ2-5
CASSGTAGIETQYF
TGTGCCAGCAGTGGGACCGCAGGTATAGAGACCCAGTACTTC
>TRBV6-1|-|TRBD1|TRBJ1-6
CATTPGTGRSYNSPLHF
TGTGCCACTACGCCTGGGACAGGGCGATCCTATAATTCACCCCTCCACTTT
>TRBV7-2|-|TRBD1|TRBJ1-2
CASSLETGGRYTF
TGTGCCAGCAGCTTAGAAACAGGGGGCCGCTACACCTTC
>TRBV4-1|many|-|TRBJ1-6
CASSQFPTANSPLHF
TGCGCCAGCAGCCAATTTCCGACAGCAAATTCACCCCTCCACTTT
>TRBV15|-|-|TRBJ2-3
CATSREYTDAQYF
TGTGCCACCAGCAGAGAATACACAGATGCGCAGTATTTT
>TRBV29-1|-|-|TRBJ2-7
CSVVAGTPYEQYF
TGCAGCGTTGTAGCCGGAACGCCCTACGAGCAGTACTTC
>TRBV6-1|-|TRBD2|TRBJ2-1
CASSYSPGGDGGNEQFF
TGTGCCAGCAGTTACTCCCCGGGAGGGGACGGTGGCAATGAGCAGTTCTTC
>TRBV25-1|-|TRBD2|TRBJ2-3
CASSGQDSGRGYTQYF
TGTGCCAGCAGTGGACAAGATAGCGGGAGGGGGTATACGCAGTATTTT
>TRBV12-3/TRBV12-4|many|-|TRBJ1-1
CASRASRNTEAFF
TGTGCCAGCAGGGCGTCCCGGAACACTGAAGCTTTCTTT
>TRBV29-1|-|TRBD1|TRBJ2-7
CSVEGQGLREQYF
TGCAGCGTCGAGGGACAGGGACTTCGCGAGCAGTACTTC
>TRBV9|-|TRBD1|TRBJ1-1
CASSARTGDTEAFF
TGTGCCAGCAGCGCCAGGACAGGGGACACTGAAGCTTTCTTT
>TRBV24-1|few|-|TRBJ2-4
CATSDWTDAKNIQYF
TGTGCCACCAGTGACTGGACGGACGCCAAAAACATTCAGTACTTC
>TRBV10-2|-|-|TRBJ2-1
CASSESTGVHEQFF
TGCGCCAGCAGTGAGTCTACCGGCGTTCATGAGCAGTTCTTC
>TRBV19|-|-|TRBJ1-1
CASSIDLTGEAFF
TGTGCCAGTAGTATAGATCTTACAGGGGAAGCTTTCTTT
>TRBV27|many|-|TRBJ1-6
CASSLPGLHNSPLHF
TGTGCCAGCAGTTTACCAGGGTTACATAATTCACCCCTCCACTTT
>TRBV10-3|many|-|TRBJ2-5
CAISETGQETQYF
TGTGCCATCAGTGAAACAGGGCAAGAGACCCAGTACTTC
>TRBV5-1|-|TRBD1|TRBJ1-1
CASSTAGTGGTEAFF
TGCGCCAGCAGCACTGCCGGGACAGGGGGCACTGAAGCTTTCTTT
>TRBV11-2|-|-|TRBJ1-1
CASSFFSFRNTEAFF
TGTGCCAGCAGCTTTTTTTCTTTTCGGAACACTGAAGCTTTCTTT
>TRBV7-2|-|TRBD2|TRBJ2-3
CASSETTSGGMDTQYF
TGTGCCAGCAGTGAAACGACTAGCGGGGGGATGGATACGCAGTATTTT
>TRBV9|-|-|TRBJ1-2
CASSVTGMANYGYTF
TGTGCCAGCAGCGTAACGGGGATGGCTAACTATGGCTACACCTTC
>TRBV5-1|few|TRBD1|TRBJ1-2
CASSLAGTGGGYTF
TGCGCCAGCAGCTTGGCAGGGACAGGGGGTGGCTACACCTTC
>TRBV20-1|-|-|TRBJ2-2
CSASNLRELFF
TGCAGTGCTAGCAACTTGCGGGAGCTGTTTTTT
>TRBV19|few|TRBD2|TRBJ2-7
CASKSLAGESYEQYF
TGTGCCAGTAAGTCCTTAGCGGGAGAGTCCTACGAGCAGTACTTC
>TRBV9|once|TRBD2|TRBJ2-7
CASSHGTSGSYEQYF
TGTGCCAGCAGCCACGGGACTAGCGGGAGCTACGAGCAGTACTTC
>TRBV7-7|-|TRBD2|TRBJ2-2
CASSLGPSGVTGELFF
TGTGCCAGCAGCTTAGGCCCTAGCGGGGTAACCGGGGAGCTGTTTTTT
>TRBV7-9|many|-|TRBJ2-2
CASSGRGGVETGELFF
TGTGCCAGCAGCGGCAGGGGGGGTGTGGAGACCGGGGAGCTGTTTTTT
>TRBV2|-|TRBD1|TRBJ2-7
CASSGGIVYEQYF
TGTGCCAGCTCAGGGGGTATAGTCTACGAGCAGTACTTC
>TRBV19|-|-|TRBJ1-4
CASSIGGNEKLFF
TGTGCCAGTAGTATAGGAGGAAATGAAAAACTGTTTTTT
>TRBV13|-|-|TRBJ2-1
CASYLGGGENEQFF
TGTGCCAGCTATTTGGGGGGCGGAGAGAATGAGCAGTTCTTC
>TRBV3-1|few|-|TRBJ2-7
CASSQADTSYEQYF
TGTGCCAGCAGCCAAGCGGACACCTCCTACGAGCAGTACTTC
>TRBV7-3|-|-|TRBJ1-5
CASSDYQAGDQPQHF
TGTGCCAGCAGCGACTATCAGGCCGGGGATCAGCCCCAGCATTTT
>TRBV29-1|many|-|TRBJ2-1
CSVEPGVGVYNEQFF
TGCAGCGTTGAGCCGGGGGTAGGGGTTTACAATGAGCAGTTCTTC
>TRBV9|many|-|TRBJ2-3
CASSPRDPIITDTQYF
TGTGCCAGCAGCCCAAGAGACCCAATTATCACAGATACGCAGTATTTT
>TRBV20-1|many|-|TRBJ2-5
CSARDMREAETQYF
TGCAGTGCTAGAGATATGAGGGAGGCGGAGACCCAGTACTTC
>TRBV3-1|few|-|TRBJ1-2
CASSTHSGGVVNYGYTF
TGTGCCAGCAGCACTCACTCGGGAGGGGTCGTAAACTATGGCTACACCTTC
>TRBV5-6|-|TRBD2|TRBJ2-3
CASSIATSGSTTDTQYF
TGTGCCAGTAGTATAGCCACTAGCGGTAGTACCACAGATACGCAGTATTTT
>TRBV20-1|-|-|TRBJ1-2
CSARVKGDYGYTF
TGCAGTGCTAGAGTGAAGGGAGACTATGGCTACACCTTC
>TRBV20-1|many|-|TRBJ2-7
CSAPPSFSPYEQYF
TGCAGTGCTCCTCCCTCATTTTCCCCCTACGAGCAGTACTTC
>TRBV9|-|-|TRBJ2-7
CASSVTWSSYEQYF
TGTGCCAGCAGCGTAACCTGGAGCTCCTACGAGCAGTACTTC
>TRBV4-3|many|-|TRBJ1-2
CASSQDPGTNYGYTF
TGCGCCAGCAGCCAAGATCCGGGAACTAACTATGGCTACACCTTC
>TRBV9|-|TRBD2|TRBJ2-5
CASSPLTLAGGRETQYF
TGTGCCAGCAGCCCACTGACACTAGCGGGGGGGCGAGAGACCCAGTACTTC
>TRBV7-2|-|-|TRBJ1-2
CVSSLTGSSVQGYTF
TGTGTCAGCAGCCTAACAGGGAGCAGTGTGCAAGGCTACACCTTC
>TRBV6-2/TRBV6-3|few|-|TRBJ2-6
CASSYMQSGANVLTF
TGTGCCAGCAGTTATATGCAGTCTGGGGCCAACGTCCTGACTTTC